The present TCR beta chain was sequenced within a study of CD8+ T cells in alopecia areata (dated by TCRdb to the late 2010s). For the wider study: The treated patients took part in an open-label pilot trial in which moderate-to-severe alopecia areata was treated with oral tofacitinib at 5 to 10 mg twice daily. Tofacitinib was given for 6 to 18 months, followed by 6 months of follow-up off drug to assess delayed response and recurrence. For the treated patients, the SALT score, which quantifies what percentage of scalp surface area is affected, served as the measure of disease severity. High-throughput TCRbeta sequencing was used to examine T cell clonal expansion in alopecia areata in both the C3H/HeJ mouse model and human patients. On the human side, TCRbeta sequencing was run on scalp tissue and on sorted CD4+ and CD8+ peripheral blood T cells from healthy controls and from alopecia areata patients with either patchy or totalis/universalis disease. Biopsies were taken from tofacitinib-treated patients at baseline and again at 4 and 24 weeks into treatment, and several of those patients also had a later scalp biopsy. Scalp clonality was compared across normal scalp (n=4), patchy alopecia areata scalp (n=8), and alopecia totalis/universalis scalp (n=8). RNA came from the PAXgene miRNA kit for fixed scalp, the miRNeasy kit for PBMCs, and the RNeasy kit for mouse skin. TCRbeta CDR3 regions were amplified by immunoSEQ multiplex PCR with 35 Vbeta forward and 13 Jbeta reverse primers.

The label giving this sample's time point can be read as: less than 25 weeks on oral tofacitinib. The label giving this sample's treatment or condition can be read as: oral pan-JAK inhibitor, 5-10 mg twice daily. Lesional scalp punch biopsies and peripheral blood were obtained from alopecia areata patients. PBMCs were isolated by density centrifugation and stained for CD3, CD4 and CD8, and CD4+ and CD8+ T cells were sorted on a FACSAria. Here is what the overall study found, with its caveats: Tofacitinib significantly lowered scalp clonality and the number of expanded CD8+ clones among the top 100 scalp clones. The treated cohort was small, with a single nonresponder, so links between baseline CD8+ expansion and response need larger studies. Compared with normal scalp, lesional scalp, particularly in alopecia totalis/universalis, had higher clonality and more expanded CD8+ clones, which suggests antigenic drive. Unlike mouse skin, where gammadelta T cells dominate, normal human skin contains resident alphabeta T cells that get sequenced too, which complicates analysis of the scalp TCR repertoire. During tofacitinib treatment, many expanded lesional clones stuck around in both scalp and blood, and this persistence may partly explain why relapse happens after treatment is stopped. Shared TCR sequences between patients were less evident than in mice, which may be partly attributable to HLA diversity in the patient population.

As encoded in the germline V gene, CDR1 is MGHRA while CDR2 is YSYEKL. Here V drops 4 bases and J drops 5 bases, and the junction holds 3 bases not matched to any gene. The CDR3, cysteine through phenylalanine, is 14 amino acids long. Only the CDR3 part of the read is kept: 42 bases, read in frame from the first base. In its sample, this clone was seen once. What this receptor recognizes is not known. Qualities for individual bases were not recorded, and no much larger clone is one base off. The library was prepared using the immunoSEQ multiplex PCR assay. RNA was extracted from all samples and reverse transcribed into cDNA as template for TCR sequencing. SuperScript III was used to make first-strand cDNA, primed with a 2:1 mix of oligo-dT and random hexamers. A synthetic immune receptor repertoire was used to measure amplification bias, and any remaining bias was corrected computationally. As for the authors' bioinformatics: Raw reads were preprocessed for error removal, and CDR3 was defined according to IMGT conventions as running from the conserved cysteine to phenylalanine. Clonality was computed by normalizing Shannon entropy by log2 of the number of productive unique TCRs and subtracting the result from 1. CD4 or CD8 identity of scalp clones was inferred by cross-referencing scalp TCRbeta sequences with sorted blood CD4 and CD8 repertoires. TCRdb provides this immuneACCESS table in a form limited to in-frame rearrangements. Some clones are lacking; in checked studies, under half of them reflect an unresolved V gene, and why the rest are absent is not known. V and J calls and clone size follow that table, whereas D and trimming were derived from the DNA. The table for this sample lists fewer than 110,000 clones; 84% of them were counted only once. Around a quarter of the sample comes from the top ten.

Sequenced here: CD8+ T cells sorted from blood, sampled at week 24, from a patient treated with tofacitinib. The clonotype comes from a human donor with alopecia areata. The chain is assembled from TRBV4-1 and TRBJ2-5, with 11 bases in between that match TRBD2. The nucleotides are TGCGCCAGCAGCCGAACTAGCGGGGGTGAGACCCAGTACTTC. The translation is CASSRTSGGETQYF.